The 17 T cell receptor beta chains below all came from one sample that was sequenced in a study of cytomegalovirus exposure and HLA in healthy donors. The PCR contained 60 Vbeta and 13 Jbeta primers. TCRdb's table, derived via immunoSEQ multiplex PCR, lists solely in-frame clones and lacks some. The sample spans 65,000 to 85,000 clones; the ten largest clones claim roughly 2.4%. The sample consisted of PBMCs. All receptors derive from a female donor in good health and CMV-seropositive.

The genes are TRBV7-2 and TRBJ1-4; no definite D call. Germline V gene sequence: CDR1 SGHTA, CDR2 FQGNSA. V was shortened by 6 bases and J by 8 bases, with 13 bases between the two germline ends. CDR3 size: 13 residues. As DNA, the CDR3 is TGTGCCAGCAGTGGAGGGTATGGCGAAAAACTGTTTTTT. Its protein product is CASSGGYGEKLFF.

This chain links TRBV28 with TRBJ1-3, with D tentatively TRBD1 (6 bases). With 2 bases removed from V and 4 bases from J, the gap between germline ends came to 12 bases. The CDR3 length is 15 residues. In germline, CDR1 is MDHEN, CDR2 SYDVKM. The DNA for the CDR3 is TGTGCCAGCAGTTTAACAGGGTCGACGGGAAACACCATATATTTT. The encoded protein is CASSLTGSTGNTIYF. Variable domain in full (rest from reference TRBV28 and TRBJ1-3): DVKVTQSSRYLVKRTGEKVFLECVQDMDHENMFWYRQDPGLGLRLIYFSYDVKMKEKGDIPEGYSVSREKKERFSLILESASTNQTSMYLCASSLTGSTGNTIYFGEGSWLTVV.

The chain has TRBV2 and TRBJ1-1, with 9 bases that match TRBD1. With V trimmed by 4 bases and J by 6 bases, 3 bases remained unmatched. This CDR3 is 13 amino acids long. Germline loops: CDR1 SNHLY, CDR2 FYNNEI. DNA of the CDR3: TGTGCCAGCAGTGTCGACAGGGGGGCTGAAGCTTTCTTT. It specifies CASSVDRGAEAFF.

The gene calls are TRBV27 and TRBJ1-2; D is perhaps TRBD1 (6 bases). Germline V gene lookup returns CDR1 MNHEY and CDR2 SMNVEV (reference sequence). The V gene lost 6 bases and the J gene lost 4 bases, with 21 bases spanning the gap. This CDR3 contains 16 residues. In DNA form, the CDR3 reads TGTGCCAGCAGCCCTGGGCGGGGGCGCGGTGGCTATGGCTACACCTTC. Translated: CASSPGRGRGGYGYTF.

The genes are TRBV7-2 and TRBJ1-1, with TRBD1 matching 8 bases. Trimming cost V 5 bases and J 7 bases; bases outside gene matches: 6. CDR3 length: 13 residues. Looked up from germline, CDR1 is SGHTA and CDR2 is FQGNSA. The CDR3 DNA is TGTGCCAGCAGCCCCCAACAGGGGGGTGAAGCTTTCTTT. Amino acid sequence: CASSPQQGGEAFF.

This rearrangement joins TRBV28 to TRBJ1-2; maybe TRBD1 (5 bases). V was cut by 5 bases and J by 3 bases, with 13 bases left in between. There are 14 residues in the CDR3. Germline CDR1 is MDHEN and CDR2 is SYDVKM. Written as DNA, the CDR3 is TGTGCCAGCAGTGGGCTAGACAGAGACTATGGCTACACCTTC. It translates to CASSGLDRDYGYTF.

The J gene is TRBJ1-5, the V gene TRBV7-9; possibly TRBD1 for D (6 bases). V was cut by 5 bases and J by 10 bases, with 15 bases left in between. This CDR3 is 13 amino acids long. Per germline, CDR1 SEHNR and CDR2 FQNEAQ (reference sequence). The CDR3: CASSTGYGIPQHF. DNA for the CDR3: TGTGCCAGCAGCACAGGGTACGGGATTCCCCAGCATTTT.

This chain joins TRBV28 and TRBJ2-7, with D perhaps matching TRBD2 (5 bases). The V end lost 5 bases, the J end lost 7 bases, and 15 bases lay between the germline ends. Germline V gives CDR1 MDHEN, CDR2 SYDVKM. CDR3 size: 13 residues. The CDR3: CASSRPPSGEQYF. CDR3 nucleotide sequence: TGTGCCAGCAGTCGCCCACCGTCGGGGGAGCAGTACTTC.

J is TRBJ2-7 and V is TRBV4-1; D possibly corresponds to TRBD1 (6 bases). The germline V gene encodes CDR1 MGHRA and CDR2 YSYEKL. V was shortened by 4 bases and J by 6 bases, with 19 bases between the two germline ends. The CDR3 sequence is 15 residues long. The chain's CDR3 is CASSLTRGTVGEQYF. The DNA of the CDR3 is TGCGCCAGCAGCCTCACCAGGGGCACCGTAGGCGAGCAGTACTTC.

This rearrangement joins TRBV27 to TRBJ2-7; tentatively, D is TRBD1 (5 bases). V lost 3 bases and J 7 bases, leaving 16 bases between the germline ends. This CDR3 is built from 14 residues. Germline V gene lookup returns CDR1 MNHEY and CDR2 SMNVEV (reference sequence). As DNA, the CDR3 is TGTGCCAGCAGTTTCGACAGCCTAGGTCGGGAGCAGTACTTC. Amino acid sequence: CASSFDSLGREQYF.

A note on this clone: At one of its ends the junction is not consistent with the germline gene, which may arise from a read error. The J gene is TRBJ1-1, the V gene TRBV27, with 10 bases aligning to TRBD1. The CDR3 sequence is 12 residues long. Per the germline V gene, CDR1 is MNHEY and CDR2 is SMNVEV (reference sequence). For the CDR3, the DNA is TGTGCCAGCAGTCCGGACAGGGGGAATAGTATTTTT. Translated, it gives CASSPDRGNSIF.

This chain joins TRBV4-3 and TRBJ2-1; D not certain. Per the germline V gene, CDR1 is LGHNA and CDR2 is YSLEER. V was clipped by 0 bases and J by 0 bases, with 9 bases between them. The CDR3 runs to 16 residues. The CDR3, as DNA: TGCGCCAGCAGCCAAGAGTTGCGAAGCTCCTACAATGAGCAGTTCTTC. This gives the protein CASSQELRSSYNEQFF.

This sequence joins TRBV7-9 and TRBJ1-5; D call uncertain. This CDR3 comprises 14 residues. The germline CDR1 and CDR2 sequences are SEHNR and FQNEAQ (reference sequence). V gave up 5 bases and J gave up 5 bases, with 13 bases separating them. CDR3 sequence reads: CASSLSSGHQPQHF. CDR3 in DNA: TGTGCCAGCAGCCTCTCGAGTGGTCATCAGCCCCAGCATTTT.

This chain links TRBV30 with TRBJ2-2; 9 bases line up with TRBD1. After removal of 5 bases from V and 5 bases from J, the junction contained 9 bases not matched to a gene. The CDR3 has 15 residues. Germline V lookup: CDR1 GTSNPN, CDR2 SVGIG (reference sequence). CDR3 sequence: CAWEVGTGRTGELFF. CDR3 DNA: TGTGCCTGGGAGGTAGGGACAGGGAGGACCGGGGAGCTGTTTTTT.

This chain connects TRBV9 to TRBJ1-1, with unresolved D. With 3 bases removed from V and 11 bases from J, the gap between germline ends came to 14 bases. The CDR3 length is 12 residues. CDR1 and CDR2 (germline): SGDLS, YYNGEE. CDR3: CASSALVPGAFF. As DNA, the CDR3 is TGTGCCAGCAGCGCCCTAGTCCCCGGGGCTTTCTTT.

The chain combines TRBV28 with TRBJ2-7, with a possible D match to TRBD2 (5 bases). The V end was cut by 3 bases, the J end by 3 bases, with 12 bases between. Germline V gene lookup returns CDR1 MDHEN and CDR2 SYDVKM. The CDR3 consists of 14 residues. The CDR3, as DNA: TGTGCCAGCAGTTTCAGCGGTGTTTACTACGAGCAGTACTTC. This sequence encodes CASSFSGVYYEQYF.

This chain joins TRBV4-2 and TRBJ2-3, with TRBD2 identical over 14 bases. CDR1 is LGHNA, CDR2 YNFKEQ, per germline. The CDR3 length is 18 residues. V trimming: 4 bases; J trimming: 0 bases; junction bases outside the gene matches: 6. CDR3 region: CASSPGTSGGSSTDTQYF. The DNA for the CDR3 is TGTGCCAGCAGCCCCGGGACTAGCGGGGGATCTAGCACAGATACGCAGTATTTT.